Listed here is a single T cell receptor (beta chain). The junction does not match germline at one end; this may be a read error. It was during active infection that Seattle patients were enrolled and then longitudinally followed. The sample comes from a study of blood T cell repertoires in COVID-19. Overall study context: Samples representing acute and convalescent COVID-19 were sourced from the United States, Italy and Spain. Nucleic acid was either cDNA or gDNA, and it came from T cells, B-cell-depleted T cells, or PBMCs.

Authors' data handling: Researchers report that nucleated cell counts were estimated from reference gene primer amplification. Clones were sequenced by immunoSEQ multiplex PCR, and TCRdb holds only the in-frame ones, with some missing. V and J calls and clone size are copied from that table; D and trimming were computed from the DNA. The sample lists around 300,000 clones; nearly 90% were seen once. What was sequenced was peripheral blood. The clonotype originates from a woman in her forties with COVID-19, enrolled during active disease.

The CDR3 loop reads CAWSRGSGDFF. CDR3 bases: TGTGCCTGGAGCCGGGGGAGTGGGGACTTCTTC. The chain recombines TRBV30 with TRBJ1-2; the D gene is possibly TRBD1 (5 bases). Germline V lookup: CDR1 GTSNPN, CDR2 SVGIG (reference sequence). This CDR3 is built from 11 residues.